The 18 T cell receptor beta chains in this list originate from one sample, sequenced in a study of OX40 agonist ivuxolimab in advanced cancers. Generated by immunoSEQ multiplex PCR, the TCRdb table keeps only in-frame clones and is missing some. The sample shows 30,000 or so clones, around 80% of them seen only once. The sequenced sample was CD4+ or CD8+ T cells sorted from blood, obtained in a trial of the OX40 agonist ivuxolimab. These receptors were collected from an adult with an advanced solid tumor such as melanoma, head and neck, liver or kidney cancer.

This chain joins TRBV7-6 and TRBJ2-7; TRBD1 aligns across 11 bases. This CDR3 contains 16 residues. V was clipped by 1 base and J by 1 base; unmatched bases: 3. CDR1 SGHVS and CDR2 FNYEAQ come from the germline V gene. CDR3 DNA: TGTGCCAGCAGCTTAGGGACAGGGGGCACGTCCTACGAGCAGTACTTC. Encoded protein: CASSLGTGGTSYEQYF.

The chain combines TRBV27 with TRBJ2-7; TRBD1 is a possible D gene (6 bases). Trimming stripped 2 bases from V and 3 bases from J, with 8 bases between. The CDR3 sequence is 13 residues long. In germline, CDR1 is MNHEY, CDR2 SMNVEV (reference sequence). This CDR3 is CASSLRTDYEQYF. The CDR3 DNA reads as TGTGCCAGCAGTTTACGGACAGACTACGAGCAGTACTTC.

The CDR3 is CASSWFNPGNEQFF. The DNA of the CDR3 is TGTGCCAGCAGCTGGTTTAACCCCGGCAATGAGCAGTTCTTC. The genes are TRBV5-6 and TRBJ2-1; the D is unclear. The CDR3 consists of 14 residues. Trimming took 3 bases from V and 6 from J, leaving 13 bases between them. Germline assignment: CDR1 SGHDT and CDR2 YYEEEE. Supplemented by reference TRBV5-6 and TRBJ2-1, the full variable domain reads DAGVTQSPTHLIKTRGQQVTLRCSPKSGHDTVSWYQQALGQGPQFIFQYYEEEERQRGNFPDRFSGHQFPNYSSELNVNALLLGDSALYLCASSWFNPGNEQFFGPGTRLTVL.

Only one count was recorded for this clone. This CDR3 is CASSPPQAGLVETQYF. CDR3 bases: TGTGCCAGCTCACCACCGCAGGCAGGCCTTGTAGAGACCCAGTACTTC. J is TRBJ2-5 and V is TRBV18; unclear D gene. CDR3 size: 16 residues. The V gene lost 0 bases and the J gene lost 4 bases, with 15 bases spanning the gap. CDR1 is KGHSH, CDR2 LQKENI, per germline.

The chain carries TRBV30 and TRBJ2-7; D not certain. With 1 base removed from V and 4 bases from J, the gap between germline ends came to 8 bases. CDR3 size: 12 residues. Germline loops: CDR1 GTSNPN, CDR2 SVGIG (reference sequence). The CDR3 sequence: CAWSGHLYEQYF. The CDR3 DNA follows: TGTGCCTGGAGTGGACACTTATACGAGCAGTACTTC.

The chain uses TRBV15 and TRBJ1-1, with a tentative D call TRBD1 (6 bases). V shed 8 bases and J shed 6 bases, with 13 bases lying between them. This CDR3 is built from 12 residues. Germline CDR1 reads LNHNV; CDR2 reads YYDKDF (reference sequence). The CDR3 sequence: CATEGVGAEAFF. DNA of the CDR3: TGTGCCACCGAGGGGGTCGGCGCTGAAGCTTTCTTT. The complete variable domain, with remaining parts taken from reference TRBV15 and TRBJ1-1, reads DAMVIQNPRYQVTQFGKPVTLSCSQTLNHNVMYWYQQKSSQAPKLLFHYYDKDFNNEADTPDNFQSRRPNTSFCFLDIRSPGLGDTAMYLCATEGVGAEAFFGQGTRLTVV.

V is TRBV9 and J is TRBJ2-5; the D is unclear. The CDR3 length is 12 residues. With 4 bases removed from V and 9 bases from J, the gap between germline ends came to 13 bases. Looked up from germline, CDR1 is SGDLS and CDR2 is YYNGEE. In DNA form, the CDR3 reads TGTGCCAGCAGCTCGCACGGCCGCGCCCAGTACTTC. Protein: CASSSHGRAQYF.

The chain joins TRBV7-8 to TRBJ2-6; no definite D call. V shed 5 bases and J shed 4 bases, with 27 bases lying between them. The CDR3 is made up of 20 amino acids. Germline CDR1 SGHVS, CDR2 FQNEAQ. The CDR3 loop reads CASSPGRAGYSTRGANVLTF. The CDR3 DNA reads TGTGCCAGCAGCCCTGGTCGGGCAGGTTATTCAACTCGAGGGGCCAACGTCCTGACTTTC.

This clone was seen only a few times. The gene calls are TRBV30 and TRBJ1-2; D not resolved. The germline V gene encodes CDR1 GTSNPN and CDR2 SVGIG (reference sequence). The CDR3 covers 12 residues. With 0 bases removed from V and 8 bases from J, the gap between germline ends came to 10 bases. This chain's CDR3 is CAWSVRAIGYTF. DNA for the CDR3: TGTGCCTGGAGTGTTCGAGCAATCGGCTACACCTTC.

This clone was seen only a few times. The J gene is TRBJ2-2, the V gene TRBV5-6; 8 positions agree with TRBD2. The CDR3 is 14 residues long. CDR1 is SGHDT and CDR2 is YYEEEE in the germline V gene. J gave up 6 bases and V 2 bases, and 3 bases lay outside the gene matches. This chain's CDR3 is CASSLFGRAGELFF. The CDR3 nucleotides read TGTGCCAGCAGCTTATTCGGGAGGGCCGGGGAGCTGTTTTTT.

The CDR3 coding sequence is TGTGCCAGCCGTAAAGACAGGGGGCTCGATCAGCCCCAGCATTTT. This gives the protein CASRKDRGLDQPQHF. The J gene is TRBJ1-5, the V gene TRBV6-4, with 10 positions matching TRBD1. The germline V gene encodes CDR1 MRHNA and CDR2 SNTAGT. The V gene end was trimmed by 8 bases and the J gene end by 5 bases; junction bases not matched to a gene: 9. CDR3 length: 15 residues.

The chain links TRBV2 to TRBJ1-1, with TRBD1 as a possible D gene (5 bases). CDR3 length: 14 residues. Per the germline V gene, CDR1 is SNHLY and CDR2 is FYNNEI. Trimming left V 2 bases short and J 4 bases short, with 11 bases between. The CDR3 loop is CASSEYGATTEAFF. CDR3 DNA sequence: TGTGCCAGCAGTGAATATGGGGCAACCACTGAAGCTTTCTTT.

V gene TRBV6-4 combines with J gene TRBJ1-1; D gene uncertain. Germline CDR1 reads MRHNA; CDR2 reads SNTAGT. The CDR3 has 15 amino acids. With 0 bases removed from V and 4 bases from J, the gap between germline ends came to 12 bases. CDR3 nucleotides: TGTGCCAGCAGTGACTCCTCAGAGCTGGGCACTGAAGCTTTCTTT. Protein: CASSDSSELGTEAFF.

The chain has TRBV6-1 and TRBJ2-7, with 12 bases aligning to TRBD1. The CDR3 loop spans 15 amino acids. CDR1 is MNHNS and CDR2 is SASEGT in the germline V gene. The V gene end was trimmed by 2 bases and the J gene end by 6 bases; junction bases not matched to a gene: 5. The CDR3 loop is CASSEMGQGASEQYF. In DNA, the CDR3 is TGTGCCAGCAGTGAAATGGGACAGGGGGCAAGCGAGCAGTACTTC.

The chain carries TRBV7-9 and TRBJ1-2, with D hard to call. CDR1 is SEHNR and CDR2 is FQNEAQ in the germline V gene (reference sequence). With 5 bases removed from V and 8 bases from J, the gap between germline ends came to 15 bases. This CDR3 comprises 13 residues. CDR3: CASSTDGLGGYTF. As DNA, the CDR3 is TGTGCCAGCAGCACGGACGGCCTAGGGGGCTACACCTTC.

This clone appeared once. The genes are TRBV11-2 and TRBJ2-4, with 8 bases lining up with TRBD2. The J segment lost 0 bases and the V segment lost 3 bases, leaving 10 bases of the junction unmatched. This CDR3 has 18 amino acids. Germline-derived CDR1 and CDR2 are SGHAT and FQNNGV. The CDR3, as DNA: TGTGCCAGCAGCTTGGCGGGGGGCTATATACTAGCCAAAAACATTCAGTACTTC. Protein: CASSLAGGYILAKNIQYF.

The chain carries TRBV6-5 and TRBJ1-1, with D unresolved. CDR1 and CDR2 from the germline V gene are MNHEY and SVGAGI. CDR3 length equals 13 residues. Trimming left V 6 bases short and J 7 bases short, with 15 bases between. Here the CDR3 DNA reads TGTGCCAGCAGCCTCGTTGGGCTTAATGAAGCTTTCTTT. Translating it yields CASSLVGLNEAFF.

The CDR3 DNA sequence: TGCGCCAGCAGCTTGGGGCAGGGAAGGGATGAGCAGTTCTTC. Protein product: CASSLGQGRDEQFF. V gene TRBV5-1 combines with J gene TRBJ2-1; the D gene is possibly TRBD1 (5 bases). Germline V gene sequence: CDR1 SGHRS, CDR2 YFSETQ. The V and J ends lost 0 bases and 8 bases respectively, with 12 bases between them. CDR3 length equals 14 residues.